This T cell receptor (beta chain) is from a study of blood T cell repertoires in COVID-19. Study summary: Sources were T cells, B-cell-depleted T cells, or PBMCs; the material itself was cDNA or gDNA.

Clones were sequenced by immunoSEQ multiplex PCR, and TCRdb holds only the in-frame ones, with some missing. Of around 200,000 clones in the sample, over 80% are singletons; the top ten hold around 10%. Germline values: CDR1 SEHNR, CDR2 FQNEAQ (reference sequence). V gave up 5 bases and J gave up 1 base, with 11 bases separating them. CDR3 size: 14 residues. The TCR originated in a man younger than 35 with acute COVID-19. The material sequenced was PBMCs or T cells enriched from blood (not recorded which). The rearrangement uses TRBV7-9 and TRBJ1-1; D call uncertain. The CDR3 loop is CASSISVPNTEAFF. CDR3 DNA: TGTGCCAGCAGCATTTCGGTCCCGAACACTGAAGCTTTCTTT.